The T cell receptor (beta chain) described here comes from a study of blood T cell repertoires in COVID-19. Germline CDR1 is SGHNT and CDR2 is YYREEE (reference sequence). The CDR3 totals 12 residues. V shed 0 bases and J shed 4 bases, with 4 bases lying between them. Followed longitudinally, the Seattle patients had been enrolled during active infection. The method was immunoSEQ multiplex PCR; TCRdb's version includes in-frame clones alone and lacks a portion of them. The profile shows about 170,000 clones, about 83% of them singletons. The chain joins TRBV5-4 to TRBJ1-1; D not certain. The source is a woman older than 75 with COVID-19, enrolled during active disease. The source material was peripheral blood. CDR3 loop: CASSLDGTEAFF. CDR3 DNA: TGTGCCAGCAGCTTGGACGGCACTGAAGCTTTCTTT.